This T cell receptor beta chain stems from a study of PD-1 blockade in classical Hodgkin lymphoma (dated by TCRdb to 2018 to 2020). Regarding the complete study: Nivolumab dosing was 3 mg/kg intravenously every 2 weeks, continuing until either disease progression or unacceptable toxicity. A peripheral blood immune signature of response to PD-1 blockade in classical Hodgkin lymphoma was defined using TCR beta sequencing and CyTOF.

General conclusions and limits of the study: Only a single clinical trial cohort was studied, and what caused the repertoire differences, possibly disease activity or prior therapy, remained undefined. Baseline TCR diversity was reported to be lower in newly diagnosed patients than in healthy donors and to be lower still in relapsed/refractory patients. Trial patients achieving complete response had baseline diversity similar to newly diagnosed patients, whereas partial responders and progressors had significantly lower diversity. Lower diversity was seen in patients whose nivolumab began less than 1 year after ASCT, and these patients were left out of later analyses so that immune reconstitution would not confound the results. CD4+ but not CD8+ TCR diversity rose significantly by C4D1 (p=0.0027 vs p=0.16), most apparent in complete responders (p=0.02).

This clone was seen a handful of times. There is no known antigen for this receptor. No qualities accompany the bases; no much larger clone lies one base away. The germline V gene (reference sequence) supplies CDR1 SGHAT and CDR2 FQDESV. Trimming takes 7 bases from V and 0 bases from J, and the germline ends sit 12 bases apart. The CDR3 measures 14 amino acids from cysteine to phenylalanine. Only the CDR3 DNA stays, 42 bases, in frame from base 1. The intended sense of this specimen's time point label: cycle 4 day 1 (C4D1), after around six weeks of nivolumab. Relapse after autologous stem cell transplantation had occurred in all trial patients, and cohorts A, B and C were distinguished by prior brentuximab vedotin exposure. A total of roughly 60 patients with relapsed/refractory classical Hodgkin lymphoma made up the trial cohort, and each patient's best overall response was complete response, partial response or progressive disease. Single-agent nivolumab was administered to trial patients in the multi-cohort phase II CheckMate 205 trial. Best overall response was determined by an independent review committee according to the 2007 International Working Group response criteria. Trial PBMCs were obtained immediately prior to nivolumab initiation (C1D1) and on therapy at cycle 2 day 1 and cycle 4 day 1. Peripheral blood was collected in 8 mL Vacutainer Cell Preparation Tubes, from which PBMCs were isolated by centrifugation and then cryopreserved.

Genomic DNA was extracted with the Qiagen DNeasy kit from unsorted PBMCs and from negatively selected CD4+ and CD8+ fractions. Amplification of TCR beta CDR3 regions was done by immunoSEQ multiplex PCR with primers that anneal to V and J segments. A synthetic immune receptor repertoire was used to minimize amplification bias, and any remaining bias was removed computationally after sequencing. On the authors' methods: Repertoire diversity was quantified as the Shannon entropy index using custom Python scripts. Unsorted, CD4+ and CD8+ repertoires were analyzed separately, except in combined analyses where CD4+ and CD8+ sequences were merged in silico. A clone counted as expanded when the clone's frequency after treatment rose at least 2-fold relative to C1D1, and clones undetected at baseline were given a pseudocount of 0.5. Singleton clones were defined as clones with 0 or 1 copy at C1D1, and non-singleton clones were defined as clones with 2 or more copies. By matching protein sequences in sorted samples from the same patient, clones expanded in unsorted samples were annotated as CD4+, CD8+ or unknown. Wilcoxon tests on paired samples were used to test diversity changes from C1D1 to C4D1. The source is immuneACCESS, and TCRdb retained only in-frame sequences with V and J called. Part of the clones is not carried over; for the studies checked, unresolved V genes explain less than half of this, and the remainder is unexplained. Clone size and V and J calls were adopted from that table, with D and trimming inferred from the DNA. The sample table lists almost 95,000 clones, 83% of them with a count of one. The ten largest clones add up to about a sixth of the sample.

Sequencing used peripheral blood mononuclear cells (PBMCs), obtained before the fourth cycle of nivolumab. This clonotype originated in a human donor with classical Hodgkin lymphoma. The V and J segments used are TRBV11-1 and TRBJ2-5; a confident D gene designation cannot be given. CDR3 region: CASTDLRHQETQYF. The nucleotide sequence reads as follows: TGTGCCAGCACTGACCTTCGGCACCAAGAGACCCAGTACTTC.